Below, one T cell receptor (beta chain) is given with its context. Antigen: not known. This record comes from a study of beta chain features in type 1 diabetes. Across the whole study: Healthy donors resembled patients in age, gender and cell yields. Regarding the study as a whole: Small HLA sub-analyses could not settle whether HLA shapes TCRB rearrangement. Lower insertion and higher deletion counts appeared at VDJ junctions in type 1 diabetes patients. People with Type 1 diabetes carried modestly yet significantly shorter TCRB CDR3s in all four CD4+ subsets.

What was sequenced were expressed TCRB transcripts, since all of the isolated RNA had been reverse transcribed. Clones were sequenced by immunoSEQ multiplex PCR, and TCRdb holds only the in-frame ones, with some missing. The table lists hundreds of thousands of clones, about 14% of them singletons, with approximately 0.042% in the top ten. The CDR3 is 14 amino acids. V trimming: 5 bases; J trimming: 0 bases; junction bases outside the gene matches: 7. The germline V gene has CDR1 GTSNPN and CDR2 SVGIG (reference sequence). Naive, central memory, regulatory and stem cell-like memory cells within the CD4+ compartment were sorted using CD45RO/CCR7/CD25/CD127/CD95/CD27.

Sequenced: naive CD4+ T cells from blood. This chain connects TRBV30 to TRBJ2-7; 7 positions agree with TRBD1. The TCR was taken from a young man with type 1 diabetes. CDR3 nucleotides: TGTGCCTGGGAGGACAGGAGAAACTCCTACGAGCAGTACTTC. Translation: CAWEDRRNSYEQYF.